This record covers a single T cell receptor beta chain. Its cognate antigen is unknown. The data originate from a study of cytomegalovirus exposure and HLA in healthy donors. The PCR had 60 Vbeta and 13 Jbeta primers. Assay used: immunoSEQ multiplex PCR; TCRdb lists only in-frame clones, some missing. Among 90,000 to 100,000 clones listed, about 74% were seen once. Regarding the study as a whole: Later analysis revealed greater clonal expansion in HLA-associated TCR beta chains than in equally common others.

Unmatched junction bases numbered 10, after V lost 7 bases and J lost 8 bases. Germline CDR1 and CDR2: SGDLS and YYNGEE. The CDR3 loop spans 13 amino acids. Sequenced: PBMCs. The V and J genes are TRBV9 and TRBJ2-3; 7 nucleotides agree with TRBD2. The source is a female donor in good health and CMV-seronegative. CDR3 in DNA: TGTGCCAGCCAAAGGGGAGGGAAAGGTACGCAGTATTTT. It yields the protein CASQRGGKGTQYF.